This T cell receptor (beta chain) is drawn from a study of cytomegalovirus exposure and HLA in healthy donors. Notes on the study in general: Presence/absence analyses assumed roughly uniform sequencing depth across donors, which may not hold. Segments of the TCR beta V type were, in most cases, productive about 90% or about 30% of the time in an earlier analysis. Later examination showed HLA-associated TCR beta chains had greater clonal expansion than equally common others.

PCR amplification relied on 60 Vbeta primers (plus 13 Jbeta primers). TCRdb keeps only in-frame clones here, not all; method: immunoSEQ multiplex PCR. Of 150,000 to 200,000 clones in the sample, approximately 71% were seen once. In nominal health when sampled, donors likely had unrecorded immune exposures nonetheless. Germline V gene lookup returns CDR1 SGHRS and CDR2 YFSETQ. Trimming cost V 3 bases and J 7 bases; bases outside gene matches: 5. This CDR3 has 14 amino acids. As to this clone: Its antigen is unknown.

The V and J genes are TRBV5-1 and TRBJ1-4; 8 nucleotides line up with TRBD1. Source material: PBMCs. The origin of this receptor is a woman aged 18-29 years in good health and CMV-seropositive. In DNA, the CDR3 is TGCGCCAGCAGCTCGGGACAGGAGGGTGAAAAACTGTTTTTT. This codes for CASSSGQEGEKLFF. Full variable domain (missing parts from reference TRBV5-1 and TRBJ1-4): KAGVTQTPRYLIKTRGQQVTLSCSPISGHRSVSWYQQTPGQGLQFLFEYFSETQRNKGNFPGRFSGRQFSNSRSEMNVSTLELGDSALYLCASSSGQEGEKLFFGSGTQLSVL.